Presented here are 15 T cell receptor beta chains from one specimen sequenced in a study of blood T cells in healthy people across ages. Primed by a sample-barcoded 5' primer and a J-beta primer mix, a second PCR proceeded for 7 to 11 cycles. In TCRdb, the 5' RACE reads were re-called with MiXCR into one record per CDR3 protein. The data show 800,000 to 950,000 distinct CDR3 sequences, about 27% seen once. The same sample was also studied in work on T cells of mothers and their children.

Sequencing was performed on blood. These receptors were collected from a woman aged 40 to 50 in good health.

The V gene is TRBV28, the J gene TRBJ2-7, with D maybe TRBD2 (7 bases). Looked up from germline, CDR1 is MDHEN and CDR2 is SYDVKM. Trimming took 2 bases from V and 3 from J, leaving 11 bases between them. The CDR3 is 14 residues long. CDR3 nucleotides: TGTGCCAGCAGTTTACGCGGGGGCAACTACGAGCAGTACTTC. Translated: CASSLRGGNYEQYF.

The V call is TRBV28, the J call TRBJ2-5; TRBD2 aligns across 11 bases. Germline V gives CDR1 MDHEN, CDR2 SYDVKM. V gave up 8 bases and J gave up 4 bases; unmatched junction bases: 12. The CDR3 has 16 amino acids. The CDR3 bases are TGTGCCAGCGGCGATAGCGGGGGGGCGTTACGAGAGACCCAGTACTTC. Protein sequence: CASGDSGGALRETQYF.

This rearrangement joins TRBV6-4 to TRBJ2-3; 8 bases align to TRBD2. The germline CDR1 and CDR2 sequences are MRHNA and SNTAGT. This CDR3 comprises 15 residues. Trimming cost V 4 bases and J 7 bases; bases outside gene matches: 10. For the CDR3, the DNA is TGTGCCAGCAGTGTGACTAGCGTGAGAGGGTATACGCAGTATTTT. This encodes CASSVTSVRGYTQYF.

This clonotype was detected only a few times. The rearrangement links TRBV11-2 to TRBJ2-1; 9 positions agree with TRBD2. The length of the CDR3 is 16 residues. V dropped 5 bases and J dropped 4; count of bases not matched to a gene: 9. Germline loops: CDR1 SGHAT, CDR2 FQNNGV. This CDR3 is CASSPRGGASYNEQFF. The CDR3 nucleotides read TGTGCCAGCAGCCCGCGCGGGGGGGCTAGTTACAATGAGCAGTTCTTC.

The rearrangement links TRBV20-1 to TRBJ2-4; tentatively, D is TRBD1 (6 bases). This CDR3 contains 14 residues. Trimming shortened V by 5 bases and J by 3 bases, and 14 bases separated the two germline ends. Germline-derived CDR1 and CDR2 are DFQATT and SNEGSKA (reference sequence). In DNA, the CDR3 is TGCAGTGCTCCCCAGCCGGGACACAAAAACATTCAGTACTTC. As protein: CSAPQPGHKNIQYF.

This sequence joins TRBV12-3 or TRBV12-4 and TRBJ1-4; D remains ambiguous. The CDR3 spans 13 residues. The V end lost 8 bases, the J end lost 3 bases, and 10 bases lay between the germline ends. CDR3 in amino acids: CASRKGSNEKLFF. For the CDR3, the DNA is TGTGCCAGCCGGAAGGGATCTAATGAAAAACTGTTTTTT.

This clonotype was observed a handful of times. The gene calls are TRBV7-6 and TRBJ2-3, with 8 positions matching TRBD2. In germline, CDR1 is SGHVS, CDR2 FNYEAQ. The CDR3 has 17 amino acids. Losses at the gene ends were 5 bases for V and 0 bases for J; bases not matched to a gene: 10. CDR3 in DNA: TGTGCCAGCAGCACCCCCCTAGCGGGCCTCAGCACAGATACGCAGTATTTT. This codes for CASSTPLAGLSTDTQYF.

This rearrangement joins TRBV10-3 to TRBJ2-2; D is perhaps TRBD1 (6 bases). The CDR3 extends over 14 amino acids. CDR1 is ENHRY, CDR2 SYGVKD, per germline. V dropped 4 bases and J dropped 3 bases, with 9 bases sitting between them. In DNA form, the CDR3 reads TGTGCCATCAGTGGCAGACAGGACACCGGGGAGCTGTTTTTT. Protein sequence: CAISGRQDTGELFF.

This clonotype was counted at least ten times. The chain couples TRBV7-2 to TRBJ2-7; 7 bases are a match to TRBD2. J gave up 1 base and V 5 bases, and 11 bases lay outside the gene matches. Germline V CDR1 and CDR2: SGHTA, FQGNSA. The CDR3 is 16 amino acids. CDR3 bases: TGTGCCAGCAGCCTCCACCGTTCGGGGGGATCCTACGAGCAGTACTTC. Translation: CASSLHRSGGSYEQYF.

This clonotype was found a few times. The rearrangement joins TRBV19 to TRBJ1-4; 8 positions match TRBD1. The V gene end was trimmed by 5 bases and the J gene end by 7 bases; junction bases not matched to a gene: 6. Germline CDR1 LNHDA, CDR2 SQIVND (reference sequence). The CDR3 consists of 14 residues. The CDR3 DNA is TGTGCCAGTAGTGTGCAGGGGGCCGCTGAAAAACTGTTTTTT. Protein product: CASSVQGAAEKLFF.

This clonotype came up a few times. The rearrangement links TRBV5-1 to TRBJ2-7, with TRBD1 matching over 7 bases. This CDR3 is built from 15 residues. J lost 4 bases, V lost 3 bases, and 10 bases had no gene match. Germline V lookup: CDR1 SGHRS, CDR2 YFSETQ. The CDR3 coding sequence is TGCGCCAGCAGCTCCACCGGGACAGCAAGTTACGAGCAGTACTTC. Protein: CASSSTGTASYEQYF.

Ten or more counts support this clonotype. V and J are TRBV29-1 and TRBJ2-5, with 7 bases fitting TRBD1. The V gene end was trimmed by 2 bases and the J gene end by 4 bases; junction bases not matched to a gene: 10. The CDR3 extends over 15 amino acids. Germline CDR1 SQVTM, CDR2 ANQGSEA. CDR3 loop: CSVETPPTGLETQYF. The CDR3 bases are TGCAGCGTTGAAACACCGCCGACAGGGTTAGAGACCCAGTACTTC.

This clonotype was picked up a small number of times. V is TRBV5-1 and J is TRBJ1-2; 11 bases agree with TRBD1. Unmatched junction bases numbered 3, after V lost 4 bases and J lost 7 bases. CDR3 length equals 13 residues. Germline values: CDR1 SGHRS, CDR2 YFSETQ. This CDR3 is CASSGGQGAGYTF. CDR3 nucleotides: TGCGCCAGCAGCGGTGGACAGGGGGCTGGCTACACCTTC.

This clonotype has a handful of counts. The rearrangement uses TRBV9 and TRBJ1-1; D gene unclear. The CDR3 sequence is 15 residues long. Germline CDR1 reads SGDLS; CDR2 reads YYNGEE. Between the trimmed V and J ends, which lost 0 bases and 0 bases, there was a span of 9 bases. CDR3 loop: CASSVAEQMNTEAFF. DNA for the CDR3: TGTGCCAGCAGCGTAGCCGAACAGATGAACACTGAAGCTTTCTTT.

For this clonotype: A read error may produce the germline difference seen at one junction end. The chain links TRBV27 to TRBJ2-1, with 11 bases identical to TRBD2. The germline gives CDR1 MNHEY, CDR2 SMNVEV (reference sequence). The CDR3 has 14 residues. CDR3 nucleotides: TGTGACAGCACTACTAGCGGGAGAGGAAATGAGCAGTTCTTC. It encodes CDSTTSGRGNEQFF.